The 22 T cell receptor beta chains below come from one sample, sequenced in a study of identical twins. TCRdb fed the 5' RACE reads into MiXCR, producing one record per CDR3 protein. This table holds roughly 540,000 distinct CDR3 sequences, 22% found once. These data also formed part of another study, on T cells expressing NK-cell markers.

The source material was CD4+ T cells sorted from blood. Receptors were obtained from a woman aged 18-29 years in good health.

The genes are TRBV7-8 and TRBJ2-3, with D perhaps matching TRBD1 or TRBD2 (5 bases each). The CDR3 covers 18 residues. Deletions cut 5 bases from V and 2 bases from J, with 23 bases between. Per germline, CDR1 SGHVS and CDR2 FQNEAQ. DNA for the CDR3: TGTGCCAGCAGCCCCAGGGTCCCCACTAAGCGGAACACAGATACGCAGTATTTT. The encoded protein is CASSPRVPTKRNTDTQYF.

The chain recombines TRBV12-3 or TRBV12-4 with TRBJ2-1; D is unclear. This CDR3 has 14 amino acids. The ends were cut back, 5 bases at V and 5 bases at J, with 13 bases in the middle. DNA of the CDR3: TGTGCCAGCAGTCGCGCGGCACAGAACAATGAGCAGTTCTTC. Translation gives CASSRAAQNNEQFF.

This sequence joins TRBV11-2 and TRBJ2-1; TRBD2 agrees at 12 bases. After removal of 0 bases from V and 4 bases from J, the junction contained 7 bases not matched to a gene. The CDR3 consists of 18 residues. CDR1 and CDR2 (germline): SGHAT, FQNNGV. CDR3 DNA: TGTGCCAGCAGCTTAGAGGCTAGCGGGAGGGCCGCTTACAATGAGCAGTTCTTC. Its translation: CASSLEASGRAAYNEQFF.

The table lists this clonotype with a few counts. The CDR3 DNA is TGCAGTGCTAGAAAGACAGGGGCGGCTTATAATTCACCCCTCCACTTT. Protein sequence: CSARKTGAAYNSPLHF. The chain links TRBV20-1 to TRBJ1-6; 8 bases are a match to TRBD1. After removal of 2 bases from V and 4 bases from J, the junction contained 7 bases not matched to a gene. Germline loops: CDR1 DFQATT, CDR2 SNEGSKA (reference sequence). The CDR3 is 16 residues long.

The chain joins TRBV6-2 or TRBV6-3 to TRBJ2-3, with 9 bases fitting TRBD2. After removal of 0 bases from V and 6 bases from J, the junction contained 4 bases not matched to a gene. Germline values: CDR1 MNHEY, CDR2 SVGEGT. The CDR3 spans 15 residues. CDR3 sequence reads: CASSYSSGRLDTQYF. CDR3 coding DNA: TGTGCCAGCAGTTACTCGAGCGGGAGGTTGGATACGCAGTATTTT.

This clonotype was found a few times. V gene TRBV12-3 or TRBV12-4 combines with J gene TRBJ1-5; 9 bases align to TRBD1. V was clipped by 5 bases and J by 8 bases; unmatched bases: 10. The length of the CDR3 is 15 residues. DNA of the CDR3: TGTGCCAGCAGTCTCGGGACAGGGCGTTACAAGCCCCAGCATTTT. Its protein product is CASSLGTGRYKPQHF.

The rearrangement links TRBV20-1 to TRBJ2-3; the D is unclear. Trimming pared 6 bases from V and 4 bases from J, leaving 11 bases between. The CDR3 has 12 amino acids. Germline lookup yields CDR1 DFQATT and CDR2 SNEGSKA (reference sequence). The CDR3 sequence: CSAAHRADTQYF. The CDR3 DNA reads TGCAGTGCCGCTCATAGGGCAGATACGCAGTATTTT.

This clonotype was seen more than once but under ten times. The chain carries TRBV20-1 and TRBJ2-2; D is ambiguous. The CDR3 loop spans 15 amino acids. The germline V and J ends were trimmed by 2 bases and 2 bases, with 12 bases remaining between them. CDR1 and CDR2 (germline): DFQATT, SNEGSKA (reference sequence). The CDR3 region has the DNA TGCAGTGCTAGACGGCTGGGGTTAAACACCGGGGAGCTGTTTTTT. It specifies CSARRLGLNTGELFF.

J is TRBJ2-1 and V is TRBV6-5, with 7 positions matching TRBD1. The germline gives CDR1 MNHEY, CDR2 SVGAGI. The V and J ends lost 7 bases and 7 bases, in that order; junction bases with no gene match: 4. The CDR3 totals 12 residues. The CDR3 reads CASTGGRNEQFF. DNA for the CDR3: TGTGCCAGCACAGGGGGAAGGAATGAGCAGTTCTTC.

This chain joins TRBV7-8 and TRBJ2-1; 10 bases fit TRBD2. The germline V gene has CDR1 SGHVS and CDR2 FQNEAQ. The CDR3 runs 15 residues. V trimming: 10 bases; J trimming: 8 bases; junction bases outside the gene matches: 14. CDR3 residues: CATSSAGGPRDEQFF. Written as DNA, the CDR3 is TGTGCCACGAGTTCAGCGGGAGGGCCCAGGGATGAGCAGTTCTTC.

This clonotype has ten or more counts. V and J are TRBV12-3 or TRBV12-4 and TRBJ2-1; TRBD2 might be the D (6 bases). Trimming took 3 bases from V and 4 from J, leaving 22 bases between them. The CDR3 has 18 amino acids. CDR3 DNA: TGTGCCAGCAGTTTGTTTGAACTAGGGGCAGGGACTTACAATGAGCAGTTCTTC. Residues: CASSLFELGAGTYNEQFF.

This sequence joins TRBV12-3 or TRBV12-4 and TRBJ2-7, with 9 bases fitting TRBD2. The CDR3 covers 15 residues. Germline trimming cut 2 bases from V and 4 bases from J; bases unmatched to any gene: 6. The CDR3 nucleotides are TGTGCCAGCAGTTTAAATAGCGGGAGCATTTACGAGCAGTACTTC. Translating it yields CASSLNSGSIYEQYF.

The J gene is TRBJ2-7, the V gene TRBV2, with D hard to call. Germline-derived CDR1 and CDR2 are SNHLY and FYNNEI. V was clipped by 3 bases and J by 6 bases, with 9 bases between them. CDR3 length equals 12 residues. Here the CDR3 reads CASSEVGSEQYF. In DNA, the CDR3 is TGTGCCAGCAGTGAGGTAGGCTCCGAGCAGTACTTC.

This clonotype was picked up a small number of times. The rearrangement joins TRBV6-1 to TRBJ2-7; 7 positions agree with TRBD1. There are 14 residues in the CDR3. V lost 4 bases to trimming and J lost 6 bases; unmatched junction nucleotides: 9. Germline CDR1 is MNHNS and CDR2 is SASEGT. The CDR3 DNA reads as TGTGCCAGCAGTGCAGACAGGGAGATGGGCGAGCAGTACTTC. Its translation is CASSADREMGEQYF.

The genes are TRBV19 and TRBJ1-6; 9 bases fit TRBD1. The CDR3 consists of 13 residues. Losses at the gene ends were 7 bases for V and 9 bases for J; bases not matched to a gene: 4. Germline-derived CDR1 and CDR2 are LNHDA and SQIVND (reference sequence). CDR3 protein: CASTGTGSSPLHF. CDR3 DNA: TGTGCCAGTACGGGGACAGGGAGTTCACCCCTCCACTTT.

The table lists this clonotype with a few counts. The chain couples TRBV6-5 to TRBJ2-3, with D possibly matching TRBD2 (6 bases). This CDR3 has 17 residues. The V gene's germline CDR1 is MNHEY and CDR2 SVGAGI. V lost 2 bases to trimming and J lost 1 base, with 16 bases between them. Written as DNA, the CDR3 is TGTGCCAGCAGTTACACACAGGCCCCGGGGGGCACAGATACGCAGTATTTT. It encodes CASSYTQAPGGTDTQYF.

This chain joins TRBV20-1 and TRBJ2-3; 9 bases map to TRBD2. CDR3 size: 17 residues. In germline, CDR1 is DFQATT, CDR2 SNEGSKA (reference sequence). Trimming cost V 0 bases and J 3 bases; bases outside gene matches: 10. The CDR3 reads CSARDEVGAGGTDTQYF. CDR3 nucleotide sequence: TGCAGTGCTAGAGATGAGGTGGGAGCGGGGGGAACAGATACGCAGTATTTT.

This clonotype was seen many times. The rearrangement joins TRBV5-1 to TRBJ2-2, with 8 bases matching TRBD1. V shed 4 bases, J shed 13 bases, and the junction held 9 bases outside the gene matches. The CDR3 spans 13 residues. Germline assignment: CDR1 SGHRS and CDR2 YFSETQ. Here the CDR3 reads CASSPGLDRGLFF. The CDR3 coding sequence is TGCGCCAGCAGCCCGGGACTTGACAGGGGGCTGTTTTTT.

This clonotype was counted between two and nine times. The rearrangement joins TRBV5-1 to TRBJ2-2; unclear D gene. The CDR3 has 17 amino acids. Trimming removed 4 bases from V and 2 bases from J, with 18 bases in between. Germline assignment: CDR1 SGHRS and CDR2 YFSETQ. The CDR3 reads CASSPNPNRANTGELFF. As DNA, the CDR3 is TGCGCCAGCAGCCCCAACCCTAACCGCGCCAACACCGGGGAGCTGTTTTTT.

The CDR3 nucleotides are TGTGCCTGGAGTACTCGGAGGGCCTACGAGCAGTACTTC. Translation: CAWSTRRAYEQYF. The rearrangement uses TRBV30 and TRBJ2-7, with D tentatively TRBD2 (6 bases). The CDR3 is 13 residues long. In germline, CDR1 is GTSNPN, CDR2 SVGIG (reference sequence). V lost 2 bases and J 2 bases, leaving 10 bases between the germline ends. Supplemented by reference TRBV30 and TRBJ2-7, the full variable domain reads SQTIHQWPATLVQPVGSPLSLECTVEGTSNPNLYWYRQAAGRGLQLLFYSVGIGQISSEVPQNLSASRPQDRQFILSSKKLLLSDSGFYLCAWSTRRAYEQYFGPGTRLTVT.

This clonotype has only a few counts. J is TRBJ1-4 and V is TRBV6-5; the match to TRBD1 covers 8 bases. The CDR3 is 13 residues long. Trimming at V came to 5 bases and at J to 8 bases, leaving 4 bases not matched to a gene. In germline, CDR1 is MNHEY, CDR2 SVGAGI. The CDR3 sequence is CASSNRGSEKLFF. The DNA for the CDR3 is TGTGCCAGCAGTAACAGGGGGTCGGAAAAACTGTTTTTT.

This clonotype has at least ten counts. Its ends do not fully match the called genes, so a read error is possible. V is TRBV20-1 and J is TRBJ1-4, with a possible D match to TRBD1 (5 bases). Germline V CDR1 and CDR2: DFQATT, SNEGSKA (reference sequence). The CDR3 covers 12 residues. DNA of the CDR3: TGCAGTGCTGGAGAGGGGAGTGAAAAACTGTTTTTT. This encodes CSAGEGSEKLFF.